A selection of T cell receptor beta chains follows, all from one sample in a study of shared clonotypes between healthy human individuals. TCRdb's table, derived via immunoSEQ multiplex PCR, lists solely in-frame clones and lacks some. Altogether 2.3 million or so clones are present, over 85% being singletons, with the ten largest covering 0.39%. Sequencing input: naive CD4+ T cells from PBMCs. These receptors all come from a man aged 18 to 35 in good health. Some clones in this sample may be carry-over from other donors' samples. Both conserved end residues are part of each CDR3. A D gene is named only where the DNA matches it firmly. Size is omitted from some rows. Given values are once, few, many or a class for expanded clones.

d_call: NA
j_call: TRBJ1-5
v_call: TRBV5-1
clone_size: NA
cdr3_nt: TGCGCCAGCAGCTTGGACGGCGGCGGGCCCCAGCATTTT
cdr3_aa: CASSLDGGGPQHF

d_call: TRBD1
j_call: TRBJ1-1
v_call: TRBV28
clone_size: NA
cdr3_nt: TGTGCCAGCAGTTCACCGGACAGGGGAATGGCTTTCTTT
cdr3_aa: CASSSPDRGMAFF

d_call: TRBD1
j_call: TRBJ1-1
v_call: TRBV4-3
clone_size: NA
cdr3_nt: TGCGCCAGCAGCCGGTCCGGGACAGGGGACACTGAAGCTTTCTTT
cdr3_aa: CASSRSGTGDTEAFF

d_call: NA
j_call: TRBJ1-1
v_call: TRBV19
clone_size: NA
cdr3_nt: TGTGCCAGTAGTATTCCCGGGAACACTGAAGCTTTCTTT
cdr3_aa: CASSIPGNTEAFF

d_call: NA
j_call: TRBJ2-2
v_call: TRBV4-1
clone_size: NA
cdr3_nt: TGCGCCAGCAGCCAAGATTTGGTAACCGGGGAGCTGTTTTTT
cdr3_aa: CASSQDLVTGELFF

d_call: NA
j_call: TRBJ1-1
v_call: TRBV11-2
clone_size: NA
cdr3_nt: TGTGCCAGCAGCTTATCGGCAGCTTTGAACACTGAAGCTTTCTTT
cdr3_aa: CASSLSAALNTEAFF

d_call: TRBD1
j_call: TRBJ1-4
v_call: TRBV4-1
clone_size: NA
cdr3_nt: TGCGCCAGCAGCCAAGAGGGAGGGGGCATCCCTAATGAAAAACTGTTTTTT
cdr3_aa: CASSQEGGGIPNEKLFF

d_call: NA
j_call: TRBJ2-2
v_call: TRBV10-3
clone_size: NA
cdr3_nt: TGTGCCATCAGTGAGTCGGGAAGCGGGGAGCTGTTTTTT
cdr3_aa: CAISESGSGELFF

d_call: TRBD1
j_call: TRBJ1-1
v_call: TRBV29-1
clone_size: NA
cdr3_nt: TGCAGCGTGGGGACAGGGAGCACTGAAGCTTTCTTT
cdr3_aa: CSVGTGSTEAFF

d_call: TRBD2
j_call: TRBJ2-7
v_call: TRBV16
clone_size: once
cdr3_nt: TGTGCCAGCAGCCCACCTCAGGGGCGACTAGCGGGAACTCTAGGAGAGCAGTACTTC
cdr3_aa: CASSPPQGRLAGTLGEQYF

d_call: NA
j_call: TRBJ1-1
v_call: TRBV30
clone_size: few
cdr3_nt: TGTGCCTGGATAGGCAGAGCTTGGGCTGAAGCTTTCTTT
cdr3_aa: CAWIGRAWAEAFF

d_call: TRBD2
j_call: TRBJ2-5
v_call: TRBV7-7
clone_size: NA
cdr3_nt: TGTGCCAGCAGTTCAGCGGGAGGGCCCGAGACCCAGTACTTC
cdr3_aa: CASSSAGGPETQYF

d_call: NA
j_call: TRBJ1-2
v_call: TRBV9
clone_size: few
cdr3_nt: TGTGCCAGCAGCGCCCGTATCGGGGTCTGGGGCTACACCTTC
cdr3_aa: CASSARIGVWGYTF

d_call: NA
j_call: TRBJ1-1
v_call: TRBV5-1
clone_size: once
cdr3_nt: TGCGCCAGCAGCCCTCTGCTCCGGGGGAGCACTGAAGCTTTCTTT
cdr3_aa: CASSPLLRGSTEAFF

d_call: NA
j_call: TRBJ2-3
v_call: TRBV4-3
clone_size: NA
cdr3_nt: TGCGCCAGCAGCCAAGTGGGGCAGACAGATACGCAGTATTTT
cdr3_aa: CASSQVGQTDTQYF

d_call: NA
j_call: TRBJ1-4
v_call: TRBV28
clone_size: NA
cdr3_nt: TGTGCCAGCAGGGGGGCGTTGAGCCGGAAAACTAATGAAAAACTGTTTTTT
cdr3_aa: CASRGALSRKTNEKLFF

d_call: NA
j_call: TRBJ2-3
v_call: TRBV5-5
clone_size: NA
cdr3_nt: TGTGCCAGCAGCCCCGGACAGGGAGGGACAGATACGCAGTATTTT
cdr3_aa: CASSPGQGGTDTQYF